Listed below are T cell receptor beta chains from one sample, sequenced in a study of shared clonotypes between healthy human individuals. Here immunoSEQ multiplex PCR was the method, and the copy in TCRdb shows in-frame clones only, minus some. Of millions of clones in the sample, 85% to 95% were seen once. The source material was naive CD8+ T cells sorted from blood. The receptor set was obtained from a man between 18 and 35 years old in good health. Each CDR3 is given without its conserved first and last residue.

V gene	J gene	CDR3 protein
TRBV5-6	TRBJ2-7	ASSSRNYEQY
TRBV7-9	TRBJ2-7	ASSQAPTGTYEQY
TRBV6-1	TRBJ1-2	ASSEGTEYGYT
TRBV6-1	TRBJ2-7	ASRDSYEQY
TRBV10-2	TRBJ2-7	ASSNGGEQY
TRBV28	TRBJ1-2	ASVGTDYGYT
TRBV2	TRBJ1-5	ASSVNAVAQH
TRBV27	TRBJ2-7	ASSLSMARDDEQY
TRBV11-2	TRBJ1-6	ASSRQGAESPLH
TRBV9	TRBJ2-3	ASSVDDVGVEEDTQY
TRBV10-3	TRBJ1-2	AISESEDPANYGYT
TRBV7-9	TRBJ1-1	ATSLPGGWTEAF
TRBV30	TRBJ1-4	AWSVGVPEKLF
TRBV10-2	TRBJ2-7	ASSDDDGTFDEQY
TRBV6-5	TRBJ2-1	ASSYEASGAYNEQF
TRBV11-2	TRBJ2-5	ASSLDPTDQETQY
TRBV5-5	TRBJ2-2	ASSLEWTENTGELF
TRBV9	TRBJ2-5	ASSVWDREEETQY
TRBV10-2	TRBJ1-1	ASCQGAEAF